This TCR beta chain derives from a study of T cell responses to AZD1222 COVID-19 vaccine. Notes on the study in general: Baseline testing showed seropositivity in only a handful of AZD1222 recipients. The donor group comprised mostly white British people and more females; the analysis possibly underestimated clonal diversity. Repertoire sampling was restricted to post-peak T cell response timepoints. Within unmutated variant regions lay the reported targets of nearly half of spike-specific TCRs.

This CDR3 spans 16 amino acids. Germline V gives CDR1 SGHAT, CDR2 FQDESV (reference sequence). The V and J ends lost 8 bases and 0 bases respectively, with 17 bases between them. Note on this clone: Its antigen is still unknown.

Repertoires were generated with immunoSEQ multiplex PCR, while TCRdb's copy carries only in-frame clones and drops some. Among 130,000 to 150,000 clones listed, around nine tenths were seen once. The clonotype comes from an adult in good health. Sequences were derived from peripheral blood, sampled on day 0 of MenACWY control vaccination. The genes are TRBV11-1 and TRBJ1-3, with D possibly being TRBD1 (5 bases). The CDR3: CASDRRRSDSGNTIYF. The CDR3 nucleotides are TGTGCCAGCGACAGAAGGCGGTCCGACTCTGGAAACACCATATATTTT. Variable domain in full (rest from reference TRBV11-1 and TRBJ1-3): EAEVAQSPRYKITEKSQAVAFWCDPISGHATLYWYRQILGQGPELLVQFQDESVVDDSQLPKDRFSAERLKGVDSTLKIQPAELGDSAMYLCASDRRRSDSGNTIYFGEGSWLTVV.